Listed here is a single T cell receptor (beta chain). This clone was detected once. What this receptor recognizes is not known. No base quality values were provided; no much bigger clone lies one nucleotide off. This sample was included in a study of technical replicates of blood from several donors (dated 2017 in TCRdb). From cysteine to phenylalanine, the CDR3 is 12 amino acids long. Of all the DNA, just the CDR3 is kept, 36 bases in frame from base 1. In the germline V gene, CDR1 corresponds to SQVTM and CDR2 to ANQGSEA. Library prep was done by the immunoSEQ multiplex PCR assay. As stored in TCRdb, this immuneACCESS dataset retains in-frame rearrangements with V and J assigned. A fraction of the clones does not appear; measured against another copy, unresolved V genes explain less than half of the discrepancy, and the remainder lacks a known reason. In this sample the table shows about 59,000 clones, 90% to 95% of which occur a single time. Clones ranked in the top ten supply roughly 4% of the sample.

The sequencing input was PBMCs. This clonotype was obtained from a human donor in good health. Some clones in this sample may be carry-over from other donors' samples. This chain joins TRBV29-1 to TRBJ2-3; TRBD1 lines up with 9 middle nucleotides. The DNA is TGCACCGCGGGACAGGGTGGGGATACGCAGTATTTT. This translates into CTAGQGGDTQYF.